Listed here are 28 T cell receptor beta chains from one sample, sequenced in a study of post-analysis software for immune sequencing data. Study observations and caveats: TRBV segments more frequent in patients than in controls numbered about 5 and included TRBV5-6, TRBV5-1 and TRBV20-1.

Their antigen targets remain unknown. Each TCR beta cDNA library carried unique molecular identifiers. TCRdb processed the PCR reads anew with MiXCR; each CDR3 protein has one entry. The table includes 380,000 or so distinct CDR3 sequences, 30% to 45% detected once. Input material: blood. These receptors were collected from a girl aged 10 to 17 with multiple sclerosis.

The genes are TRBV28 and TRBJ2-1; no clear D. The CDR3 runs to 17 residues. CDR1 MDHEN and CDR2 SYDVKM come from the germline V gene. Trimming removed 4 bases at V and 6 bases at J, with 22 bases between. CDR3 in DNA: TGTGCCAGCAGTTCTCAATTGGTCCCGGGCCTAAGCAATGAGCAGTTCTTC. Protein: CASSSQLVPGLSNEQFF.

The CDR3 is CASSVGTRQETSEAFF. CDR3 coding DNA: TGTGCCAGCAGCGTAGGGACCCGACAGGAGACATCTGAAGCTTTCTTT. V usage is TRBV9 and J usage is TRBJ1-1, with a tentative D call TRBD1 (6 bases). CDR3 length equals 16 residues. V lost 0 bases to trimming and J lost 6 bases, with 18 bases between them. CDR1 and CDR2 (germline): SGDLS, YYNGEE.

The chain has TRBV4-1 and TRBJ1-1, with TRBD1 matching over 8 bases. There are 15 residues in the CDR3. Losses at the gene ends were 1 base for V and 4 bases for J; bases not matched to a gene: 5. CDR1 and CDR2 from the germline V gene are MGHRA and YSYEKL. CDR3 sequence: CASSQGGQVGTEAFF. The CDR3 region has the DNA TGCGCCAGCAGCCAAGGGGGACAGGTGGGCACTGAAGCTTTCTTT.

There are a few counts of this clonotype. This CDR3 is CASSLSFSGLTYNEQFF. The CDR3 DNA is TGTGCCAGCAGTTTATCTTTCTCGGGGCTAACCTACAATGAGCAGTTCTTC. V gene TRBV27 combines with J gene TRBJ2-1; perhaps D is TRBD1 or TRBD2 (5 bases each). V was clipped by 0 bases and J by 2 bases, with 14 bases between them. This CDR3 is 17 amino acids long. CDR1 MNHEY and CDR2 SMNVEV come from the germline V gene (reference sequence).

The chain links TRBV7-2 to TRBJ1-1; D perhaps matches TRBD1 (5 bases). The CDR3 extends over 14 amino acids. Between the trimmed V and J ends, which lost 3 bases and 1 base, there was a span of 9 bases. Per the germline V gene, CDR1 is SGHTA and CDR2 is FQGNSA. This CDR3 is CASSLQGKNTEAFF. Written as DNA, the CDR3 is TGTGCCAGCAGCTTGCAGGGAAAGAACACTGAAGCTTTCTTT.

V and J are TRBV12-3 or TRBV12-4 and TRBJ1-6; 8 bases agree with TRBD1. Losses at the gene ends were 5 bases for V and 10 bases for J; bases not matched to a gene: 7. The CDR3 sequence is 14 residues long. The CDR3 DNA reads as TGTGCCAGCAGTAAGACAGGGGAGAGCTCACCCCTCCACTTT. Its protein product is CASSKTGESSPLHF.

V usage is TRBV6-5 and J usage is TRBJ2-2; a weak D match, TRBD2 (5 bases). The germline V and J ends were trimmed by 2 bases and 5 bases, with 6 bases remaining between them. In germline, CDR1 is MNHEY, CDR2 SVGAGI. The CDR3 sequence is 13 residues long. The CDR3, as DNA: TGTGCCAGCAGTTACGGGAGAACCGGGGAGCTGTTTTTT. This gives the protein CASSYGRTGELFF.

This clonotype was detected only a few times. This chain uses TRBV5-6 with TRBJ2-6; D gene unclear. V was clipped by 1 base and J by 9 bases, with 11 bases between them. The CDR3 is made up of 14 amino acids. In germline, CDR1 is SGHDT, CDR2 YYEEEE. This chain's CDR3 is CASSLWPQNNVLTF. CDR3 DNA sequence: TGTGCCAGCAGCTTGTGGCCCCAAAACAACGTCCTGACTTTC.

Concerning this clonotype itself: A single base separates this from a much larger clone, so it may be a read error. This chain uses TRBV7-9 with TRBJ2-4, with 8 bases identical to TRBD1. The CDR3 spans 15 residues. The germline V gene has CDR1 SEHNR and CDR2 FQNEAQ (reference sequence). Trimming took 3 bases from V and 13 from J; bases not matched to a gene: 14. The DNA of the CDR3 is TGTGCCAGCAGCTTCGGGACAGGTCGGTCCTACGGGCAGTACTTC. Its protein is CASSFGTGRSYGQYF.

This clonotype has just a few counts. The CDR3 DNA reads as TGTGCCAGCAGTGACCTGGACAGGGTTGGCAATCAGCCCCAGCATTTT. This gives the protein CASSDLDRVGNQPQHF. The chain links TRBV6-4 to TRBJ1-5, with 8 nucleotides matching TRBD1. Germline trimming cut 2 bases from V and 2 bases from J; bases unmatched to any gene: 5. The V gene's germline CDR1 is MRHNA and CDR2 SNTAGT. The CDR3 spans 16 residues.

The chain couples TRBV7-2 to TRBJ2-1; 9 bases are a match to TRBD1. CDR1 and CDR2 from the germline V gene are SGHTA and FQGNSA. The CDR3 has 14 amino acids. Trimming at V came to 5 bases and at J to 5 bases, leaving 4 bases not matched to a gene. In DNA form, the CDR3 reads TGTGCCAGCAGCGGAGGGACAGGGCACAATGAGCAGTTCTTC. This codes for CASSGGTGHNEQFF.

V usage is TRBV6-2 or TRBV6-3 and J usage is TRBJ1-5; 8 nucleotides line up with TRBD1. In germline, CDR1 is MNHEY, CDR2 SVGEGT. The CDR3 extends over 14 amino acids. J was trimmed by 7 bases and V by 9 bases; bases with no gene match: 11. CDR3 sequence: CASSGGDVRQPQHF. CDR3 nucleotide sequence: TGTGCCAGTTCAGGGGGCGATGTAAGACAGCCCCAGCATTTT.

The CDR3 nucleotides are TGTGCCAGCAGCTCGGGCTCTCCCTCTGAGCAGTTCTTC. This sequence encodes CASSSGSPSEQFF. This sequence joins TRBV9 and TRBJ2-1, with D hard to call. This CDR3 contains 13 residues. Trimming cost V 4 bases and J 9 bases, with 14 bases left between them. Germline V lookup: CDR1 SGDLS, CDR2 YYNGEE. The full variable domain, its missing parts supplied by reference TRBV9 and TRBJ2-1, is DSGVTQTPKHLITATGQRVTLRCSPRSGDLSVYWYQQSLDQGLQFLIQYYNGEERAKGNILERFSAQQFPDLHSELNLSSLELGDSALYFCASSSGSPSEQFFGPGTRLTVL.

Details on this clonotype: An end of the junction does not agree with germline; a read error may underlie this. The chain recombines TRBV4-2 with TRBJ2-5, with 9 nucleotides matching TRBD1. The CDR3 sequence is 15 residues long. Per the germline V gene, CDR1 is LGHNA and CDR2 is YNFKEQ. The CDR3, as DNA: TGTGCCAGCACCCAAACGGGACAGGGTGTAAGGGAGCAGTACTTC. It yields the protein CASTQTGQGVREQYF.

The genes are TRBV5-1 and TRBJ2-2, with unresolved D. Germline CDR1 reads SGHRS; CDR2 reads YFSETQ. Trimming pared 0 bases from V and 6 bases from J, leaving 9 bases between. This CDR3 is 14 amino acids long. The CDR3 region is CASSLAVGSGELFF. CDR3 DNA: TGCGCCAGCAGCTTGGCCGTCGGTTCCGGGGAGCTGTTTTTT.

The rearrangement links TRBV9 to TRBJ1-4; TRBD1 matches at 7 bases. The CDR3 consists of 16 residues. With V trimmed by 2 bases and J by 6 bases, 10 bases remained unmatched. Germline CDR1 reads SGDLS; CDR2 reads YYNGEE. The CDR3: CASSVDEGGRDEKLFF. The CDR3 DNA follows: TGTGCCAGCAGCGTTGACGAAGGGGGCAGGGATGAAAAACTGTTTTTT. The entire variable domain, with the rest obtained from reference TRBV9 and TRBJ1-4, is as follows: DSGVTQTPKHLITATGQRVTLRCSPRSGDLSVYWYQQSLDQGLQFLIQYYNGEERAKGNILERFSAQQFPDLHSELNLSSLELGDSALYFCASSVDEGGRDEKLFFGSGTQLSVL.

V and J are TRBV6-5 and TRBJ1-6; D ambiguous. The CDR3 extends over 16 amino acids. CDR1 and CDR2 from the germline V gene are MNHEY and SVGAGI. The V end lost 0 bases, the J end lost 9 bases, and 15 bases lay between the germline ends. CDR3 in DNA: TGTGCCAGCAGTTACTCGGTCCAGCATAGAAGTTCACCCCTCCACTTT. It specifies CASSYSVQHRSSPLHF.

This clonotype was seen a handful of times. The chain recombines TRBV5-7 with TRBJ1-5; unclear D gene. TRBV5-7 carries the ORF label, with uncertain function. CDR3 length: 16 amino acids. The V end was cut by 5 bases, the J end by 1 base, with 16 bases between. The DNA for the CDR3 is TGTGCCAGCAGAGACCCGAGGGCCTGGAGCAATCAGCCCCAGCATTTT. As protein: CASRDPRAWSNQPQHF.

This clonotype was found a few times. The chain carries TRBV29-1 and TRBJ2-1; the D gene is possibly TRBD1 (6 bases). CDR3 length: 15 residues. Per the germline V gene, CDR1 is SQVTM and CDR2 is ANQGSEA. V lost 1 base to trimming and J lost 5 bases, with 15 bases between them. CDR3 nucleotides: TGCAGCGTTGAAGGGCCCTCCAGGGGACACAATGAGCAGTTCTTC. This encodes CSVEGPSRGHNEQFF.

As regards this clonotype: A much larger clone is a single base away; this may be a read error. The V and J genes are TRBV10-3 and TRBJ2-7, with D perhaps assigned TRBD1 or TRBD2 (5 bases each). CDR3 length: 13 amino acids. Germline values: CDR1 ENHRY, CDR2 SYGVKD. V lost 4 bases and J 5 bases, leaving 12 bases between the germline ends. CDR3 loop: CAISGGKVHEQYF. In DNA form, the CDR3 reads TGTGCCATCAGTGGGGGGAAAGTCCACGAGCAGTACTTC.

The chain uses TRBV14 and TRBJ2-7; the D gene is possibly TRBD1 (5 bases). V was pared by 0 bases and J by 4 bases, with 19 bases between. Germline V lookup: CDR1 SGHDN, CDR2 FVKESK. The CDR3 is 17 amino acids. This chain's CDR3 is CASSQDSRASPGYEQYF. CDR3 nucleotide sequence: TGTGCCAGCAGCCAAGATTCAAGGGCCTCCCCAGGGTACGAGCAGTACTTC.

In DNA form, the CDR3 reads TGCGCCAGCAGCTTGGCAGGGTCCACTGAAGCTTTCTTT. Encoded protein: CASSLAGSTEAFF. V and J are TRBV5-1 and TRBJ1-1, with TRBD1 as a possible D gene (5 bases). Trimming removed 0 bases from V and 4 bases from J, with 7 bases in between. The CDR3 loop spans 13 amino acids. Germline V gene lookup returns CDR1 SGHRS and CDR2 YFSETQ.

The genes are TRBV5-6 and TRBJ2-7, with D possibly being TRBD2 (6 bases). CDR1 and CDR2 from the germline V gene are SGHDT and YYEEEE. With 0 bases removed from V and 6 bases from J, the gap between germline ends came to 13 bases. The CDR3 is 14 amino acids. This CDR3 is CASSLEGGMGEQYF. CDR3 bases: TGTGCCAGCAGCTTGGAAGGAGGGATGGGCGAGCAGTACTTC.

This clonotype has ten or more counts. The chain is built from TRBV6-1 and TRBJ2-4, with D perhaps matching TRBD1 or TRBD2 (6 bases each). The CDR3 length is 16 residues. Between the trimmed V and J ends, which lost 4 bases and 0 bases, there was a span of 13 bases. Germline V gene lookup returns CDR1 MNHNS and CDR2 SASEGT. DNA for the CDR3: TGTGCCAGCAGTGGAGGGGGGTTCTTAGCCAAAAACATTCAGTACTTC. Its protein is CASSGGGFLAKNIQYF.

This clonotype was seen repeatedly, ten times or more. The rearrangement uses TRBV6-1 and TRBJ2-1, with D perhaps matching TRBD2 (6 bases). Germline values: CDR1 MNHNS, CDR2 SASEGT. Trimming pared 8 bases from V and 8 bases from J, leaving 19 bases between. The CDR3 sequence is 14 residues long. As DNA, the CDR3 is TGTGCCAGCTTGACCGGGACTCTAGGGCATGAGCAGTTCTTC. Translation: CASLTGTLGHEQFF.

Note on this clonotype: As the CDR3 is not closed by the conserved phenylalanine or tryptophan, this likely results from a read error. The chain uses TRBV12-3 or TRBV12-4 and TRBJ2-3; maybe TRBD2 (6 bases). The CDR3 loop spans 16 amino acids. Trimming left V 3 bases short and J 0 bases short, with 13 bases between. This CDR3 is CASSLILAGSTDTQYS. The CDR3 region has the DNA TGTGCCAGCAGTTTGATTTTGGCGGGGAGCACAGATACGCAGTATTCT.

The rearrangement links TRBV3-1 to TRBJ2-5, with 9 positions matching TRBD2. The CDR3 is 13 residues long. Germline CDR1 and CDR2: LGHDT and YNNKEL (reference sequence). Trimming cost V 8 bases and J 1 base; bases outside gene matches: 2. The CDR3 protein is CASASGVQETQYF. The CDR3 nucleotides are TGTGCCAGCGCTAGCGGGGTCCAAGAGACCCAGTACTTC.

This clonotype was recorded a few times. The rearrangement uses TRBV5-6 and TRBJ2-7, with a possible D match to TRBD1 (5 bases). The V end was cut by 5 bases, the J end by 7 bases, with 31 bases between. The germline CDR1 and CDR2 sequences are SGHDT and YYEEEE. CDR3 length equals 18 residues. CDR3 loop: CASSQGVGRAYLFGEQYF. The CDR3 region has the DNA TGTGCCAGCAGTCAGGGCGTTGGCAGGGCCTACCTATTTGGAGAGCAGTACTTC. The full variable domain, with the rest looked up from reference TRBV5-6 and TRBJ2-7, is DAGVTQSPTHLIKTRGQQVTLRCSPKSGHDTVSWYQQALGQGPQFIFQYYEEEERQRGNFPDRFSGHQFPNYSSELNVNALLLGDSALYLCASSQGVGRAYLFGEQYFGPGTRLTVT.